This TCR beta chain was found in a study of cytomegalovirus exposure and HLA in healthy donors. The PCR ran on 60 Vbeta and 13 Jbeta primers. Sequencing was performed with immunoSEQ multiplex PCR; in TCRdb, only in-frame clones are kept and a portion is missing. The sample comprises around 150,000 clones, roughly 84% of which are singletons, and roughly 1.9% rests with the top ten. Germline CDR1 and CDR2: PRHDT and FYEKMQ (reference sequence). CDR3 length: 16 residues. Between the trimmed V and J ends, which lost 4 bases and 2 bases, there was a span of 16 bases. There are a few counts of this clone. Sequencing was carried out using PBMCs. This TCR was sampled from a man between 18 and 29 years old in good health and CMV-seronegative. The chain uses TRBV13 and TRBJ2-3; D is perhaps TRBD2 (5 bases). DNA for the CDR3: TGTGCCAGCAGCTCCCTCGAGCTAGCCACCACAGATACGCAGTATTTT. This sequence encodes CASSSLELATTDTQYF.